The 10 T cell receptor beta chains reported below all come from one sample, sequenced in a study of shared clonotypes between healthy human individuals. The repertoire was sequenced with immunoSEQ multiplex PCR; TCRdb's copy has only in-frame clones and lacks some. The table lists about 490,000 clones, 60% to 80% of them singletons. Sequencing was done on a sample of PBMCs. The receptors were sampled from a woman between 40 and 55 years old in good health. Some clones in this sample may be carry-over from other donors' samples.

The chain uses TRBV11-1 and TRBJ1-1; D remains ambiguous. V was trimmed by 5 bases and J by 1 base, leaving 14 bases between them. CDR3 length: 15 amino acids. Germline V gene sequence: CDR1 SGHAT, CDR2 FQDESV (reference sequence). The CDR3 reads CASSQRTAGNTEAFF. CDR3 DNA sequence: TGTGCCAGCAGCCAAAGGACGGCGGGGAACACTGAAGCTTTCTTT.

This clone appeared once. The rearrangement joins TRBV30 to TRBJ1-2, with TRBD1 as a possible D gene (5 bases). The CDR3 runs to 12 residues. V lost 8 bases and J 2 bases, leaving 12 bases between the germline ends. Germline V lookup: CDR1 GTSNPN, CDR2 SVGIG (reference sequence). The chain's CDR3 is CAGADRNYGYTF. The CDR3 nucleotides are TGTGCCGGCGCCGACAGAAACTATGGCTACACCTTC.

The genes are TRBV27 and TRBJ2-3, with D perhaps TRBD1 (6 bases). Trimming took off 8 bases at V and 4 bases at J, with 13 bases between the two ends. This CDR3 region has 13 residues. CDR1 and CDR2 (germline): MNHEY, SMNVEV (reference sequence). The CDR3 DNA reads TGTGCCAGCGCCTTTGCAGGGGCAGATACGCAGTATTTT. Encoded protein: CASAFAGADTQYF.

The chain couples TRBV9 to TRBJ1-2; tentative D call: TRBD1 (6 bases). There are 14 residues in the CDR3. V shed 3 bases and J shed 4 bases, with 13 bases lying between them. Germline V lookup: CDR1 SGDLS, CDR2 YYNGEE. The CDR3 DNA reads TGTGCCAGCAGCGCCCACAGGGCGGGCTATGGCTACACCTTC. Protein sequence: CASSAHRAGYGYTF.

This clone was seen a few times. V gene TRBV28 combines with J gene TRBJ1-1; D might be TRBD1 (5 bases). V shed 0 bases and J shed 6 bases, with 11 bases lying between them. The germline gives CDR1 MDHEN, CDR2 SYDVKM. The CDR3 covers 14 residues. CDR3 loop: CASSLWGDGSEAFF. In DNA form, the CDR3 reads TGTGCCAGCAGTTTATGGGGGGACGGGTCTGAAGCTTTCTTT.

The chain couples TRBV23-1 to TRBJ2-3, with D possibly called TRBD1 or TRBD2 (6 bases each). TRBV23-1 is noted as an ORF with a role that remains uncertain. This CDR3 spans 15 amino acids. Trimming took off 8 bases at V and 1 base at J, with 16 bases between the two ends. CDR3: CASLRGQTRTDTQYF. CDR3 sequence (DNA): TGCGCCAGCCTTCGGGGGCAGACCCGCACAGATACGCAGTATTTT.

This chain connects TRBV4-1 to TRBJ2-5; 14 bases map to TRBD2. Gene TRBJ2-7 matches the end of the DNA better, so the J call may be wrong. Per the germline V gene, CDR1 is MGHRA and CDR2 is YSYEKL. The CDR3 is 18 residues long. CDR3 protein: CASSRGLAGGAKGYEQYF. CDR3 sequence (DNA): TGCGCCAGCAGCCGAGGACTAGCGGGAGGTGCTAAAGGATACGAGCAGTACTTC.

On this clone: The same CDR3 can be traced to other DNA sequences in this sample. This chain uses TRBV7-9 with TRBJ1-2; maybe TRBD1 (5 bases). Germline V gene sequence: CDR1 SEHNR, CDR2 FQNEAQ (reference sequence). The germline V and J ends were trimmed by 5 bases and 4 bases, with 8 bases remaining between them. CDR3 length equals 12 residues. The CDR3: CASSLGTYGYTF. CDR3 bases: TGTGCCAGCAGCCTGGGGACCTATGGCTACACCTTC.

The chain combines TRBV5-1 with TRBJ2-1; the match to TRBD2 covers 11 bases. CDR3 length: 18 amino acids. The V gene end was trimmed by 5 bases and the J gene end by 2 bases; junction bases not matched to a gene: 12. Germline V lookup: CDR1 SGHRS, CDR2 YFSETQ. CDR3 sequence (DNA): TGCGCCAGCAGTAGAGCGCAGACTAGCGGGAACGCCTACAATGAGCAGTTCTTC. This codes for CASSRAQTSGNAYNEQFF.

This chain joins TRBV5-4 and TRBJ2-7; 8 bases agree with TRBD2. CDR1 is SGHNT and CDR2 is YYREEE in the germline V gene (reference sequence). There are 15 residues in the CDR3. V was pared by 2 bases and J by 5 bases, with 9 bases of the junction left unmatched. CDR3 nucleotides: TGTGCCAGCAGCTTCGGGCGGGGGGACAATGACGAGCAGTACTTC. Its protein is CASSFGRGDNDEQYF.